The next 14 T cell receptor beta chains were all read from a single sample in a study of technical replicates of blood from a handful of donors. Produced via immunoSEQ multiplex PCR; TCRdb's table is partial and in-frame only. The sample gives over 50,000 clones, nearly 95% of which show up once; about 4.4% is in the top ten. The sample was PBMCs. Source of these receptors: a human donor in good health. Some clones in this sample may be carry-over from other donors' samples.

The chain combines TRBV7-9 with TRBJ1-1; TRBD1 matches 7 bases. J was trimmed by 8 bases and V by 2 bases; bases with no gene match: 14. Germline values: CDR1 SEHNR, CDR2 FQNEAQ (reference sequence). The CDR3 has 16 residues. The CDR3, as DNA: TGTGCCAGCAGCTTATGGTCGGGACAGACCGAATCCGAAGCTTTCTTT. This codes for CASSLWSGQTESEAFF.

CDR3 DNA: TGTGCCAGCAGTGCAAGGGGGCAGGACACAGATACGCAGTATTTT. This gives the protein CASSARGQDTDTQYF. The rearrangement links TRBV2 to TRBJ2-3, with 7 bases identical to TRBD1. Looked up from germline, CDR1 is SNHLY and CDR2 is FYNNEI. The CDR3 covers 15 residues. V shed 4 bases, J shed 2 bases, and the junction held 6 bases outside the gene matches.

The gene calls are TRBV11-2 and TRBJ1-1, with 7 bases lining up with TRBD1. V dropped 5 bases and J dropped 4; count of bases not matched to a gene: 7. The CDR3 is 14 amino acids. The germline gives CDR1 SGHAT, CDR2 FQNNGV. As DNA, the CDR3 is TGTGCCAGCAGCCTCTCGCGACAGGGCACTGAAGCTTTCTTT. Encoded protein: CASSLSRQGTEAFF.

Turning to this clone: Sequence at one end of the junction differs from germline and may be a read error. The chain couples TRBV6-1 to TRBJ1-5; TRBD1 agrees at 8 bases. The V gene's germline CDR1 is MNHNS and CDR2 SASEGT. The CDR3 loop spans 14 amino acids. The CDR3 protein is CAGRTGTGNQPQHF. The CDR3 region has the DNA TGTGCCGGCAGGACAGGGACCGGCAATCAGCCCCAGCATTTT.

V usage is TRBV9 and J usage is TRBJ2-7; D gene ambiguous. V was shortened by 3 bases and J by 1 base, with 14 bases between the two germline ends. The CDR3 covers 15 residues. Germline CDR1 and CDR2: SGDLS and YYNGEE. CDR3 bases: TGTGCCAGCAGCGGAGACTCGGGTCCTTCCTACGAGCAGTACTTC. It yields the protein CASSGDSGPSYEQYF.

This clone occurred once. J is TRBJ1-2 and V is TRBV28; 9 bases are shared with TRBD1. The CDR3 has 12 amino acids. CDR1 is MDHEN, CDR2 SYDVKM, per germline. J was trimmed by 2 bases and V by 11 bases; bases with no gene match: 3. In DNA, the CDR3 is TGTGCCGGCGGACAGGGGAACTATGGCTACACCTTC. Protein: CAGGQGNYGYTF.

The V call is TRBV6-5, the J call TRBJ1-1, with 7 nucleotides matching TRBD1. CDR1 and CDR2 from the germline V gene are MNHEY and SVGAGI. Unmatched junction bases numbered 7, after V lost 7 bases and J lost 5 bases. The CDR3 runs to 13 residues. CDR3 bases: TGTGCCAGCAACCCGACAGGGTGGACTGAAGCTTTCTTT. Encoded protein: CASNPTGWTEAFF.

The CDR3 DNA sequence: TGTGCCAGCAATAGCGGACGCAGCACAGATACGCAGTATTTT. Residues: CASNSGRSTDTQYF. The gene calls are TRBV6-1 and TRBJ2-3; perhaps TRBD2 as D (6 bases). This CDR3 comprises 14 residues. CDR1 MNHNS and CDR2 SASEGT come from the germline V gene. Deletions cut 7 bases from V and 0 bases from J, with 11 bases between.

The V gene is TRBV6-1, the J gene TRBJ2-5, with 8 bases matching TRBD1. CDR1 is MNHNS, CDR2 SASEGT, per germline. The CDR3 sequence is 15 residues long. J was trimmed by 4 bases and V by 6 bases; bases with no gene match: 10. CDR3 sequence reads: CASSSGRGTGETQYF. CDR3 in DNA: TGTGCCAGCAGCTCAGGACGGGGGACAGGAGAGACCCAGTACTTC.

The chain links TRBV28 to TRBJ1-1; a possible D gene is TRBD1 (5 bases). The germline V gene has CDR1 MDHEN and CDR2 SYDVKM. Trimming stripped 5 bases from V and 5 bases from J, with 15 bases between. The CDR3 is 14 amino acids. This CDR3 is CASSAPAGRTEAFF. The CDR3 DNA is TGTGCCAGCAGTGCCCCCGCGGGGCGTACTGAAGCTTTCTTT.

The genes are TRBV18 and TRBJ1-3; D might be TRBD1 (6 bases). V was clipped by 6 bases and J by 4 bases, with 13 bases between them. This CDR3 spans 14 amino acids. CDR1 is KGHSH and CDR2 is LQKENI in the germline V gene. CDR3 loop: CASSRGQSGNTIYF. CDR3 in DNA: TGTGCCAGCTCCCGAGGACAGTCCGGAAACACCATATATTTT. Supplemented by reference TRBV18 and TRBJ1-3, the full variable domain reads NAGVMQNPRHLVRRRGQEARLRCSPMKGHSHVYWYRQLPEEGLKFMVYLQKENIIDESGMPKERFSAEFPKEGPSILRIQQVVRGDSAAYFCASSRGQSGNTIYFGEGSWLTVV.

V is TRBV5-1 and J is TRBJ1-2; TRBD1 is a possible D gene (5 bases). The V gene's germline CDR1 is SGHRS and CDR2 YFSETQ. Trimming cost V 3 bases and J 8 bases, with 14 bases left between them. The CDR3 has 13 amino acids. The CDR3 region is CASSSNGPGGYTF. In DNA form, the CDR3 reads TGCGCCAGCAGCTCTAACGGGCCAGGGGGCTACACCTTC. Using reference TRBV5-1 and TRBJ1-2 for the parts outside the CDR3, the full variable domain is KAGVTQTPRYLIKTRGQQVTLSCSPISGHRSVSWYQQTPGQGLQFLFEYFSETQRNKGNFPGRFSGRQFSNSRSEMNVSTLELGDSALYLCASSSNGPGGYTFGSGTRLTVV.

The chain carries TRBV4-1 and TRBJ2-7, with 9 bases aligning to TRBD2. V lost 2 bases to trimming and J lost 2 bases; unmatched junction nucleotides: 1. This CDR3 region has 14 residues. The V gene's germline CDR1 is MGHRA and CDR2 YSYEKL. The DNA for the CDR3 is TGCGCCAGCAGCCAATCTAGCGGGGCCTACGAGCAGTACTTC. Translating it yields CASSQSSGAYEQYF.

This clone was observed a single time. The chain recombines TRBV5-1 with TRBJ1-1, with TRBD1 as a possible D gene (6 bases). Deletions cut 4 bases from V and 0 bases from J, with 10 bases between. CDR3 length: 14 residues. CDR1 SGHRS and CDR2 YFSETQ come from the germline V gene. This chain's CDR3 is CASSRGQVNTEAFF. CDR3 nucleotides: TGCGCCAGCAGCCGGGGACAAGTGAACACTGAAGCTTTCTTT.